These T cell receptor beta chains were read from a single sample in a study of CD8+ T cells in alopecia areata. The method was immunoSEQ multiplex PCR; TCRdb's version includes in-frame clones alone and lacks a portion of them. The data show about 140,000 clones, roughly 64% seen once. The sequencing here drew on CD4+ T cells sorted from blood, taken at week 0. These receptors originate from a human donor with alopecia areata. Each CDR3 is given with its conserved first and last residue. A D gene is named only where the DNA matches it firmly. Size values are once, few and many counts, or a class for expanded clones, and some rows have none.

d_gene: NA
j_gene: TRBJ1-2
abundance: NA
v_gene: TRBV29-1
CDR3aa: CSVEPGLGGYTF
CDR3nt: TGCAGCGTTGAACCGGGCCTCGGTGGCTACACCTTC

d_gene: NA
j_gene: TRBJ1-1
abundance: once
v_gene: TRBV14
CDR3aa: CASSPQGLLNTEAFF
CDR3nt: TGTGCCAGCAGCCCCCAGGGTTTGTTGAACACTGAAGCTTTCTTT

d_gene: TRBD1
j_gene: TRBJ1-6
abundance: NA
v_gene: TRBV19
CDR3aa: CASSIVGTGGSPLHF
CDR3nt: TGTGCCAGTAGTATCGTCGGGACAGGGGGTTCACCCCTCCACTTT

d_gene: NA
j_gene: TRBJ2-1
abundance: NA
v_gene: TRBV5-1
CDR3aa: CASSFTGSYNEQFF
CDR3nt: TGCGCCAGCAGCTTCACGGGGTCCTACAATGAGCAGTTCTTC

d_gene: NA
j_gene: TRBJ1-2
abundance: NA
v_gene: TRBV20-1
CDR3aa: CSAGAYGYTF
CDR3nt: TGCAGTGCAGGGGCCTATGGCTACACCTTC

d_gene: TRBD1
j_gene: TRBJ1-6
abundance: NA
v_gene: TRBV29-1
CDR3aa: CSVGDRGDSPLHF
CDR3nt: TGCAGCGTCGGGGACAGGGGGGATTCACCCCTCCACTTT

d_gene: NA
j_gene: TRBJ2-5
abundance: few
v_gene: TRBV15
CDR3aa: CATSRDPAQETQYF
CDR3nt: TGTGCCACCAGCAGAGATCCAGCCCAAGAGACCCAGTACTTC

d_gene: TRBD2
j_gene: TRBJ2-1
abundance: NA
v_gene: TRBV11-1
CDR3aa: CASSPWRGGLRFF
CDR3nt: TGTGCCAGCAGCCCTTGGCGGGGGGGCCTACGGTTCTTC

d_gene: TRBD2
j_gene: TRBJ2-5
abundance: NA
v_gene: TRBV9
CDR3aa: CASSVGLAGSKETQYF
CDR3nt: TGTGCCAGCAGCGTAGGTCTAGCGGGGAGTAAAGAGACCCAGTACTTC

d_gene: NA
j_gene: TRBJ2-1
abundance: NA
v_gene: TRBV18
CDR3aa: CASSPATFNEQFF
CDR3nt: TGTGCCAGCTCACCAGCCACTTTCAATGAGCAGTTCTTC

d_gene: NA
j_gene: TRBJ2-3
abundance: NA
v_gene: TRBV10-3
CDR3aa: CAIQAQGSWDTQYF
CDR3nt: TGTGCCATCCAGGCCCAGGGTAGTTGGGATACGCAGTATTTT

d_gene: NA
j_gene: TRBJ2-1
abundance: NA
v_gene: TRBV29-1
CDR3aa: CSVEGSWSSNEQFF
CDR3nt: TGCAGCGTTGAGGGGTCTTGGAGTAGCAATGAGCAGTTCTTC

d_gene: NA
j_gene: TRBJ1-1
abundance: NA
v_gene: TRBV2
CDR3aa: CASGPGAFF
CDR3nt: TGTGCCAGCGGGCCAGGAGCTTTCTTT

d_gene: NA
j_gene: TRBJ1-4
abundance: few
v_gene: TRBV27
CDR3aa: CASSPRAPATNEKLFF
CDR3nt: TGTGCCAGCAGTCCCCGCGCACCTGCAACTAATGAAAAACTGTTTTTT

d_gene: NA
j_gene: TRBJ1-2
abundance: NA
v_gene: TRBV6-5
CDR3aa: CASRQRYGYTF
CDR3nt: TGTGCCAGCAGACAACGCTATGGCTACACCTTC

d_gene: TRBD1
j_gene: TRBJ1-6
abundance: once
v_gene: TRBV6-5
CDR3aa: CASSYQPGQGSSPLHF
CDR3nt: TGTGCCAGCAGTTACCAACCGGGACAGGGGTCTTCACCCCTCCACTTT